The clone carrying this T cell receptor (beta chain) was observed once. The antigen is undetermined. The data were produced by immunoSEQ multiplex PCR, yet TCRdb's version contains in-frame clones alone and is incomplete. The sample holds 9,000 to 13,000 clones; 79% are singletons and the top ten take over 30%. Individuals having autoimmune disease history or systemic immunosuppression were not enrolled. The record originates from a study of OX40 agonist ivuxolimab in advanced cancers. The CDR3 is 14 residues long. The germline gives CDR1 LNHDA, CDR2 SQIVND (reference sequence). V gave up 9 bases and J gave up 1 base, with 12 bases separating them. Study-level points and caveats: Blood T cells, both CD4+ and CD8+, expanded clonally by week 6 at 0.1 to 3.0 mg/kg. Some patients who did not respond also had low normalized T-cell clonal expansion.

The chain carries TRBV19 and TRBJ2-2; D unclear. This material consisted of CD4+ or CD8+ T cells sorted from blood, taken in a trial of the OX40 agonist ivuxolimab. The sequence was collected from an adult with an advanced solid tumor such as melanoma, head and neck, liver or kidney cancer. CDR3 nucleotides: TGTGCCAGCACAAGCCTAATGAACACCGGGGAGCTGTTTTTT. This gives the protein CASTSLMNTGELFF.